This passage covers 2 T cell receptor beta chains from one sample sequenced in a study of Graves' ophthalmopathy and Graves' hyperthyroidism. The authors amplified TCR beta CDR3 regions, and they did so from RNA transcripts for repertoire sequencing. Second-round multiplex PCR came after first-round RT-PCR with HTBI primers. TCRdb itself ran the multiplex PCR reads through MiXCR, one entry per CDR3 protein. The table lists about 740,000 distinct CDR3 sequences, roughly two fifths of them singletons, with about 40% in the top ten. Sequenced: peripheral blood. Source of these receptors: an adult man with Graves' ophthalmopathy.

Remarks on this clonotype: Since a much larger clone is just one base distant, this may be a read error. A read error is likely, as this CDR3 ends without the conserved phenylalanine or tryptophan. V gene TRBV11-2 combines with J gene TRBJ2-7; D possibly corresponds to TRBD2 (6 bases). This CDR3 comprises 13 residues. The germline V and J ends were trimmed by 5 bases and 3 bases, with 11 bases remaining between them. The germline V gene encodes CDR1 SGHAT and CDR2 FQNNGV. This CDR3 reads CASSPRGGYEQYL. In DNA, the CDR3 is TGTGCCAGCAGCCCTCGGGGAGGCTACGAGCAGTACCTC.

In its sample, this clonotype was seen a few times. The chain couples TRBV27 to TRBJ1-6, with D unresolved. The V end lost 6 bases, the J end lost 9 bases, and 9 bases lay between the germline ends. There are 12 residues in the CDR3. The germline V gene has CDR1 MNHEY and CDR2 SMNVEV (reference sequence). Here the CDR3 reads CASRAGGSPLHF. The CDR3 region has the DNA TGTGCCAGCAGGGCAGGCGGTTCACCCCTCCACTTT.